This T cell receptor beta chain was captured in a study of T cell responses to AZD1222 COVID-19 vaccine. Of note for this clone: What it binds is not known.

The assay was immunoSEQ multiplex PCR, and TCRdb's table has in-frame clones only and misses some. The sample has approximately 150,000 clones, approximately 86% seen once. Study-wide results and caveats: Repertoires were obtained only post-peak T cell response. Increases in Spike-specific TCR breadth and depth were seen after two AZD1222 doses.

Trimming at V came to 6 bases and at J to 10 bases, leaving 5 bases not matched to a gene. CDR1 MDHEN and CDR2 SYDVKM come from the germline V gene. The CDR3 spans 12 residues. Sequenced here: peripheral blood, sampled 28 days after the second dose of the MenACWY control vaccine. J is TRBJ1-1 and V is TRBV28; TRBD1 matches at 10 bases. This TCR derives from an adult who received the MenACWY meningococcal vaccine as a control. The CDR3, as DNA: TGTGCCAGCAGGGGGAGACAGGGGGCAGCTTTCTTT. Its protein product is CASRGRQGAAFF.